Listed here are 7 T cell receptor beta chains from one sample, sequenced in a study of blood T cell repertoires in COVID-19. Libraries were prepared by immunoSEQ multiplex PCR; TCRdb keeps only in-frame clonotypes and omits some of them. The sample includes about 230,000 clones, over 70% of them seen just once. Material: peripheral blood. The source is a woman aged 80 or over with acute or convalescent COVID-19.

CDR3 nucleotide sequence: TGTGCCACCAGTGATCCCCGGGGGACTAATGAAAAACTGTTTTTT. It is translated as CATSDPRGTNEKLFF. The chain has TRBV24-1 and TRBJ1-4; D is perhaps TRBD1 (5 bases). The CDR3 is 15 amino acids. V was clipped by 3 bases and J by 2 bases, with 9 bases between them. Germline CDR1 KGHDR, CDR2 SFDVKD.

V gene TRBV6-5 combines with J gene TRBJ2-5, with 10 positions matching TRBD1. Trimming took 6 bases from V and 5 from J; bases not matched to a gene: 6. This CDR3 is 14 amino acids long. Germline V gene data show CDR1 as MNHEY and CDR2 as SVGAGI. CDR3 loop: CASRATGGRETQYF. In nucleotides, the CDR3 is TGTGCCAGCAGAGCGACAGGGGGCCGGGAGACCCAGTACTTC.

The genes are TRBV19 and TRBJ1-1; D might be TRBD1 (6 bases). The V end was cut by 5 bases, the J end by 2 bases, with 15 bases between. CDR1 and CDR2 from the germline V gene are LNHDA and SQIVND (reference sequence). This CDR3 is built from 15 residues. CDR3 region: CASSDGQTLNTEAFF. As DNA, the CDR3 is TGTGCCAGTAGTGATGGACAGACCCTTAACACTGAAGCTTTCTTT.

The V call is TRBV29-1, the J call TRBJ2-3; maybe TRBD1 (5 bases). V dropped 0 bases and J dropped 0 bases, with 16 bases sitting between them. The CDR3 covers 17 residues. The V gene's germline CDR1 is SQVTM and CDR2 ANQGSEA. The CDR3 coding sequence is TGCAGCGTTGAAGATCAAGGGGCGGAACACAGCACAGATACGCAGTATTTT. Protein: CSVEDQGAEHSTDTQYF.

The chain has TRBV19 and TRBJ2-1, with 7 bases fitting TRBD1. CDR1 and CDR2 (germline): LNHDA, SQIVND (reference sequence). This CDR3 is 15 amino acids long. Germline trimming cut 8 bases from V and 1 base from J; bases unmatched to any gene: 8. The CDR3 sequence: CASSFRDSSYNEQFF. For the CDR3, the DNA is TGTGCCAGTTCCTTCCGGGACAGTTCCTACAATGAGCAGTTCTTC.

As regards this clone: The junction and the germline gene differ at one end; a read error may be behind it. The chain combines TRBV7-9 with TRBJ2-3; TRBD1 agrees at 10 bases. The CDR3 totals 16 residues. CDR1 and CDR2 (germline): SEHNR, FQNEAQ (reference sequence). The CDR3 DNA follows: TGTGCCAGCAGCCTAGCTTCGGGACAGGGGATTGATACGCAGTATTTT. Its protein is CASSLASGQGIDTQYF. The full variable domain, in which reference TRBV7-9 and TRBJ2-3 provide the parts outside the CDR3, is DTGVSQNPRHKITKRGQNVTFRCDPISEHNRLYWYRQTLGQGPEFLTYFQNEAQLEKSRLLSDRFSAERPKGSFSTLEIQRTEQGDSAMYLCASSLASGQGIDTQYFGPGTRLTVL.

V gene TRBV5-4 combines with J gene TRBJ2-1; D perhaps matches TRBD2 (5 bases). CDR1 and CDR2 (germline): SGHNT, YYREEE (reference sequence). The CDR3 spans 15 residues. V gave up 5 bases and J gave up 0 bases, with 12 bases separating them. The CDR3 loop is CASRTDSLSYNEQFF. Here the CDR3 DNA reads TGTGCCAGCAGGACGGACTCCCTCTCCTACAATGAGCAGTTCTTC.